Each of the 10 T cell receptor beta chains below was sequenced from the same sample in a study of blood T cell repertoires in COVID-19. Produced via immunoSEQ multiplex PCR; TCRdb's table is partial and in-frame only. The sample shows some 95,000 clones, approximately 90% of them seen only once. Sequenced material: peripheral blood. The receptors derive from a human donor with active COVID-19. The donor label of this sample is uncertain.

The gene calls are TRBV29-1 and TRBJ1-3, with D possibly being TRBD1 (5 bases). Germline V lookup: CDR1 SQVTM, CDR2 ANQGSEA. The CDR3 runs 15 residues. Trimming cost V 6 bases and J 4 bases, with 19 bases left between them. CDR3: CSVTRVSDSGNTIYF. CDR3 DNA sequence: TGCAGCGTGACCAGGGTCAGTGACTCCGGAAACACCATATATTTT. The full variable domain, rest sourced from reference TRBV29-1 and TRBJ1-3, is SAVISQKPSRDICQRGTSLTIQCQVDSQVTMMFWYRQQPGQSLTLIATANQGSEATYESGFVIDKFPISRPNLTFSTLTVSNMSPEDSSIYLCSVTRVSDSGNTIYFGEGSWLTVV.

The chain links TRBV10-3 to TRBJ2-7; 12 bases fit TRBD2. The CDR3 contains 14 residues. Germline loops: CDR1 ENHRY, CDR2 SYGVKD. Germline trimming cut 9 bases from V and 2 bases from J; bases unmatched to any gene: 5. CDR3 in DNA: TGTGCCATTATGACTAGCGGGGGAACCTACGAGCAGTACTTC. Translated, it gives CAIMTSGGTYEQYF.

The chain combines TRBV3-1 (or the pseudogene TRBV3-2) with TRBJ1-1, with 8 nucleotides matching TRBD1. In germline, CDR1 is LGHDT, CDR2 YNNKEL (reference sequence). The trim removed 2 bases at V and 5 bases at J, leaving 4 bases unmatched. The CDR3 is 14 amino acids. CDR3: CASSQYRGSTEAFF. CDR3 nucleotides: TGTGCCAGCAGCCAATACAGGGGGAGTACTGAAGCTTTCTTT.

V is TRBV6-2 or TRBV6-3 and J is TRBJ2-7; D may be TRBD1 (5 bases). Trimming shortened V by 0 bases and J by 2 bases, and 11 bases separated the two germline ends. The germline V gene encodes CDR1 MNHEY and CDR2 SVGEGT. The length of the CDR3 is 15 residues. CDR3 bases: TGTGCCAGCAGTTACTCGGGGCAGAGTACCTACGAGCAGTACTTC. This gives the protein CASSYSGQSTYEQYF.

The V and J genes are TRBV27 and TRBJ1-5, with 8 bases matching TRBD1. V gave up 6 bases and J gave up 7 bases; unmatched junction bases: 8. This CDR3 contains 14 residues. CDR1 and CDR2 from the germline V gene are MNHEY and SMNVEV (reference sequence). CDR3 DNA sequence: TGTGCCAGCAGACCTACAGGGGGGGGGCAGCCCCAGCATTTT. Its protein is CASRPTGGGQPQHF.

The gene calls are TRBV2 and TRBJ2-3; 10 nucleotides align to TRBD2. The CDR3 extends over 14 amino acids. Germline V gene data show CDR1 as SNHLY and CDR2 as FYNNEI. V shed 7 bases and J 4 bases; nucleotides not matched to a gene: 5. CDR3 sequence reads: CASTTSGAADTQYF. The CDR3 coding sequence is TGTGCCAGCACTACTAGCGGGGCAGCAGATACGCAGTATTTT.

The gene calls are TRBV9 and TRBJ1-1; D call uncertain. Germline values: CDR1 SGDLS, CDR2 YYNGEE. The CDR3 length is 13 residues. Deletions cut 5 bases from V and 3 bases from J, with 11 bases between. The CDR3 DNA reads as TGTGCCAGCAGGGCGGGATTGGACACTGAAGCTTTCTTT. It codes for CASRAGLDTEAFF.

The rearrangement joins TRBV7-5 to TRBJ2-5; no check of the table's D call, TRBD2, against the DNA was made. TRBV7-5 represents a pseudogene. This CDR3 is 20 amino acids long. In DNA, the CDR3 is TGTGTCAGAAGCTCCCCACAAGGGGAAGGAGGCGGGGGGAACCAAGAGACCCAGTACTTC. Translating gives CVRSSPQGEGGGGNQETQYF.

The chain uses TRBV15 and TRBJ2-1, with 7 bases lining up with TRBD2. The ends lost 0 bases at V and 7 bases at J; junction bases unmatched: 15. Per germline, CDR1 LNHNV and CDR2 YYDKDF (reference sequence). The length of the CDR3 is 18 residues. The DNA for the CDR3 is TGTGCCACCAGCAGAGACTCACTTCCGGGACTAACCCAGAATGAGCAGTTCTTC. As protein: CATSRDSLPGLTQNEQFF.

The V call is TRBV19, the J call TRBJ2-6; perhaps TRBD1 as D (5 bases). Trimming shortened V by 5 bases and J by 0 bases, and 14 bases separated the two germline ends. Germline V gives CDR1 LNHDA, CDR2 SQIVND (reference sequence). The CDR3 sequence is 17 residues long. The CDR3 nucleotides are TGTGCCAGTAGTCAGGGCAGGGCTAGCTCTGGGGCCAACGTCCTGACTTTC. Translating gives CASSQGRASSGANVLTF.